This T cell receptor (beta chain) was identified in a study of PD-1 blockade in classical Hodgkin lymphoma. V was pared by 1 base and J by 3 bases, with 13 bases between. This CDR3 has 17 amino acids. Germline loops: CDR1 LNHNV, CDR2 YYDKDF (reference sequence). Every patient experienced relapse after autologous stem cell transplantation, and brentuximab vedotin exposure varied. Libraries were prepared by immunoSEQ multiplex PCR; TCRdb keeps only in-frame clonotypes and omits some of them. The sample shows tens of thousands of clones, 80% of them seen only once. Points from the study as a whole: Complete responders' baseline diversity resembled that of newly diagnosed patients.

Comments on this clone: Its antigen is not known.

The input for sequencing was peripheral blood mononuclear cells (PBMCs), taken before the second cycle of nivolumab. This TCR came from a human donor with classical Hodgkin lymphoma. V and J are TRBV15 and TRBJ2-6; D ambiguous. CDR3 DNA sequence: TGTGCCACCAGCAGAGCTTTGGCCGCGCATGGGGCCAACGTCCTGACTTTC. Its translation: CATSRALAAHGANVLTF.